This is a list of T cell receptor beta chains from one sample in a study of identical twins. One entry per CDR3 protein, called by TCRdb with MiXCR from the 5' RACE reads. The sample includes approximately 260,000 distinct CDR3 sequences, around 15% of them seen just once. Input material: memory (CD45RO+) T cells sorted from blood. Every receptor here comes from a woman aged 18-30 years in good health. Each CDR3 is given with its conserved first and last residue. The D gene is left open where the match is weak. Size tells how often a clone was seen (once, few, many) or the class of an expanded clone, and some rows leave it out.

TRBV7-3,TRBJ2-7,-,-,CASRQTGQRGEQYF,TGTGCCAGCAGACAAACCGGGCAGCGCGGCGAGCAGTACTTC
TRBV20-1,TRBJ2-3,-,-,CSARNPGSGIDTQYF,TGCAGTGCTAGAAACCCCGGATCAGGGATAGATACGCAGTATTTT
TRBV5-6,TRBJ1-1,-,many,CASRGGIWNTEAFF,TGTGCCAGCAGAGGAGGGATCTGGAACACTGAAGCTTTCTTT
TRBV15,TRBJ2-3,-,many,CATSRDGGAGTDTQYF,TGTGCCACCAGCAGAGACGGCGGGGCGGGGACAGATACGCAGTATTTT
TRBV7-6,TRBJ2-3,-,many,CASSFSGGLGTDTQYF,TGTGCCAGCAGCTTTTCTGGCGGGCTTGGCACAGATACGCAGTATTTT
TRBV3-1,TRBJ1-5,-,-,CASSQEPSYQPQHF,TGTGCCAGCAGCCAAGAACCCTCCTATCAGCCCCAGCATTTT
TRBV7-6,TRBJ1-2,-,few,CASSPGLLDYGYTF,TGTGCCAGCAGCCCGGGTTTATTGGACTATGGCTACACCTTC
TRBV28,TRBJ2-1,-,-,CASSFGDQSEQFF,TGTGCCAGCAGTTTCGGGGACCAGAGTGAGCAGTTCTTC
TRBV5-1,TRBJ2-5,-,-,CASSLTGGIWETQYF,TGCGCCAGCAGCTTGACCGGGGGTATATGGGAGACCCAGTACTTC
TRBV27,TRBJ1-6,-,many,CASSFRRYNSPLHF,TGTGCCAGCAGTTTCAGGAGGTACAATTCACCCCTCCACTTT
TRBV29-1,TRBJ1-3,TRBD1,few,CSAAIVPATGGASGNTIYF,TGCAGCGCCGCAATTGTTCCAGCGACAGGGGGCGCATCTGGAAACACCATATATTTT
TRBV2,TRBJ2-1,-,-,CASSAVGAGQYNEQFF,TGTGCCAGCAGTGCGGTCGGAGCGGGACAGTACAATGAGCAGTTCTTC
TRBV14,TRBJ2-7,-,-,CASSDGLYSYEQYF,TGTGCCAGCAGCGACGGACTGTATTCCTACGAGCAGTACTTC
TRBV5-1,TRBJ2-5,-,-,CASSQGQPQETQYF,TGCGCCAGCAGCCAAGGACAGCCGCAAGAGACCCAGTACTTC
TRBV7-8,TRBJ2-7,TRBD1,-,CASSHTDRAYEQYF,TGTGCCAGCAGCCACACTGACAGGGCTTACGAGCAGTACTTC
TRBV11-2,TRBJ1-5,-,-,CASSLHLAQPQHF,TGTGCCAGCAGCTTACATCTGGCCCAGCCCCAGCATTTT
TRBV6-1,TRBJ2-1,TRBD1,once,CASSIGQGRVGEQFF,TGTGCCAGCAGTATCGGACAGGGTCGGGTCGGAGAGCAGTTCTTC
TRBV4-2,TRBJ1-5,-,few,CASSQGPDYSNQPQHF,TGTGCCAGCAGCCAAGGTCCGGACTATAGCAATCAGCCCCAGCATTTT
TRBV20-1,TRBJ2-1,-,-,CSALGFSYNEQFF,TGCAGTGCTCTTGGCTTTTCCTACAATGAGCAGTTCTTC
TRBV5-1,TRBJ2-1,TRBD2,many,CASSPGLAGGPAEQFF,TGCGCCAGCAGCCCGGGACTAGCGGGGGGGCCAGCAGAGCAGTTCTTC
TRBV14,TRBJ2-1,-,-,CASSRVVSSYNEQFF,TGTGCCAGCAGCCGTGTGGTCTCCTCCTACAATGAGCAGTTCTTC
TRBV12-3/TRBV12-4,TRBJ2-7,-,-,CASSLRGGGYEQYF,TGTGCCAGCAGTTTAAGAGGGGGTGGTTACGAGCAGTACTTC
TRBV20-1,TRBJ2-3,-,-,CSARDAKTPTTDTQYF,TGCAGTGCTAGAGATGCGAAGACGCCCACCACAGATACGCAGTATTTT